These 10 T cell receptor beta chains came from one sample sequenced in a study of shared clonotypes between healthy human individuals. Clones were sequenced by immunoSEQ multiplex PCR, and TCRdb holds only the in-frame ones, with some missing. The sample yields approximately 620,000 clones, about 97% seen once. The sequenced material came from naive CD4+ T cells sorted from blood. Stated subset: CD45RA+ positively selected. The receptor set was obtained from a woman aged 25 to 45 in good health.

This rearrangement joins TRBV30 to TRBJ1-6; 8 bases match TRBD1. V lost 1 base to trimming and J lost 4 bases; unmatched junction nucleotides: 3. The CDR3 loop spans 15 amino acids. Germline CDR1 is GTSNPN and CDR2 is SVGIG (reference sequence). The CDR3 sequence: CAWSGGTGYNSPLHF. CDR3 coding DNA: TGTGCCTGGAGTGGCGGGACAGGATATAATTCACCCCTCCACTTT.

The chain joins TRBV28 to TRBJ2-1, with D unresolved. V was shortened by 4 bases and J by 0 bases, with 19 bases between the two germline ends. The length of the CDR3 is 18 residues. CDR1 MDHEN and CDR2 SYDVKM come from the germline V gene. The CDR3 DNA is TGTGCCAGCAGTTCGCTGAATTTAGGGCGGAGCTCCTACAATGAGCAGTTCTTC. Protein: CASSSLNLGRSSYNEQFF. The entire variable domain, with the rest obtained from reference TRBV28 and TRBJ2-1, is as follows: DVKVTQSSRYLVKRTGEKVFLECVQDMDHENMFWYRQDPGLGLRLIYFSYDVKMKEKGDIPEGYSVSREKKERFSLILESASTNQTSMYLCASSSLNLGRSSYNEQFFGPGTRLTVL.

V gene TRBV5-1 combines with J gene TRBJ2-5; D remains ambiguous. CDR3 length: 14 residues. The germline V and J ends were trimmed by 0 bases and 2 bases, with 8 bases remaining between them. CDR1 and CDR2 from the germline V gene are SGHRS and YFSETQ. The CDR3 loop reads CASSLDSLQETQYF. The DNA of the CDR3 is TGCGCCAGCAGCTTGGACAGTCTACAAGAGACCCAGTACTTC.

The chain has TRBV2 and TRBJ2-7, with D perhaps TRBD1 or TRBD2 (7 bases each). V lost 4 bases to trimming and J lost 4 bases, with 14 bases between them. This CDR3 has 14 residues. The V gene's germline CDR1 is SNHLY and CDR2 FYNNEI. The CDR3 DNA reads TGTGCCAGCAGTGGCCAGGGGGGGAGTTACGAGCAGTACTTC. This translates into CASSGQGGSYEQYF.

This chain joins TRBV2 and TRBJ2-2; 8 nucleotides match TRBD1. CDR1 and CDR2 from the germline V gene are SNHLY and FYNNEI. This CDR3 has 15 amino acids. V lost 1 base and J lost 3; bases outside the gene matches: 1. The CDR3 coding sequence is TGTGCCAGCAGTGAAGGGACAGGGCACACCGGGGAGCTGTTTTTT. It specifies CASSEGTGHTGELFF.

The chain combines TRBV28 with TRBJ2-3; D may be TRBD1 or TRBD2 (6 bases each). V lost 3 bases to trimming and J lost 4 bases, with 23 bases between them. Germline CDR1 reads MDHEN; CDR2 reads SYDVKM. The CDR3 is 18 residues long. In DNA, the CDR3 is TGTGCCAGCAGTTTGGTTGGGGCGTCCCACGGGGGCCCAGATACGCAGTATTTT. It yields the protein CASSLVGASHGGPDTQYF.

V usage is TRBV30 and J usage is TRBJ1-2; D is undetermined. Germline loops: CDR1 GTSNPN, CDR2 SVGIG (reference sequence). CDR3 length: 15 residues. Between the trimmed V and J ends, which lost 5 bases and 2 bases, there was a span of 18 bases. The CDR3 reads CAWHLLRTANYGYTF. The CDR3 DNA follows: TGTGCCTGGCACCTACTTCGGACGGCGAACTATGGCTACACCTTC.

V is TRBV28 and J is TRBJ1-5, with TRBD1 as a possible D gene (6 bases). The CDR3 is made up of 13 amino acids. V was trimmed by 7 bases and J by 1 base, leaving 8 bases between them. Germline V CDR1 and CDR2: MDHEN, SYDVKM. The CDR3 DNA sequence: TGTGCCAGCAAAGGACAGAGCAATCAGCCCCAGCATTTT. Its protein product is CASKGQSNQPQHF.

V and J are TRBV27 and TRBJ2-7; D unresolved. Per the germline V gene, CDR1 is MNHEY and CDR2 is SMNVEV (reference sequence). The CDR3 runs 16 residues. Trimming removed 2 bases at V and 3 bases at J, with 17 bases between. The CDR3 region is CASSLGLGQPCYEQYF. CDR3 coding DNA: TGTGCCAGCAGTTTAGGGTTGGGTCAGCCCTGCTACGAGCAGTACTTC.

V usage is TRBV19 and J usage is TRBJ2-5; D is ambiguous. Trimming took 6 bases from V and 5 from J, leaving 10 bases between them. Germline V gene lookup returns CDR1 LNHDA and CDR2 SQIVND (reference sequence). This CDR3 spans 12 amino acids. The DNA of the CDR3 is TGTGCCAGTAGATCCAACCGGGAGACCCAGTACTTC. It is translated as CASRSNRETQYF.